The 20 T cell receptor beta chains below all came from one sample that was sequenced in a study of shared clonotypes between healthy human individuals. Sequencing used immunoSEQ multiplex PCR; TCRdb keeps in-frame clones, though not all of them. The data contain 1,100,000 or so clones, around 78% of them seen just once; the ten biggest clones take up under 0.65%. The sample comprised memory CD4+ T cells from PBMCs. Subset defined: CD45RA-negative fraction. The receptor set was obtained from a man aged 18 to 29 in good health. Some clones in this sample may be carry-over from other donors' samples.

This chain joins TRBV9 and TRBJ2-7; 7 nucleotides line up with TRBD2. V was pared by 2 bases and J by 7 bases, with 12 bases of the junction left unmatched. In germline, CDR1 is SGDLS, CDR2 YYNGEE. The CDR3 has 15 residues. The DNA for the CDR3 is TGTGCCAGCAGCGTCTCGACTAGCCCGATTGTAGAGCAGTACTTC. Protein product: CASSVSTSPIVEQYF.

A word on this clone: This CDR3 is also generated by other DNA sequences in the sample. V is TRBV5-6 and J is TRBJ2-3, with D uncertain. The V gene's germline CDR1 is SGHDT and CDR2 YYEEEE. The CDR3 totals 13 residues. Trimming left V 0 bases short and J 5 bases short, with 7 bases between. CDR3 residues: CASSLGSGDTQYF. CDR3 in DNA: TGTGCCAGCAGCTTGGGATCGGGAGATACGCAGTATTTT.

V is TRBV5-1 and J is TRBJ1-1; perhaps TRBD1 as D (5 bases). This CDR3 contains 15 residues. The germline V and J ends were trimmed by 4 bases and 1 base, with 14 bases remaining between them. Looked up from germline, CDR1 is SGHRS and CDR2 is YFSETQ. CDR3 sequence reads: CASSRISQGNTEAFF. CDR3 bases: TGCGCCAGCAGCCGTATTAGTCAGGGGAACACTGAAGCTTTCTTT. Using reference TRBV5-1 and TRBJ1-1 for the parts outside the CDR3, the full variable domain is KAGVTQTPRYLIKTRGQQVTLSCSPISGHRSVSWYQQTPGQGLQFLFEYFSETQRNKGNFPGRFSGRQFSNSRSEMNVSTLELGDSALYLCASSRISQGNTEAFFGQGTRLTVV.

For this clone: Other DNA sequences from this sample encode an identical CDR3 as well. This CDR3 is CASSPGGSTDTQYF. In DNA form, the CDR3 reads TGTGCCAGCAGCCCCGGCGGAAGCACAGATACGCAGTATTTT. The chain joins TRBV7-9 to TRBJ2-3; D not resolved. V lost 5 bases, J lost 0 bases, and 9 bases lay in between. Germline assignment: CDR1 SEHNR and CDR2 FQNEAQ (reference sequence). The CDR3 loop spans 14 amino acids.

As DNA, the CDR3 is TGTGCCAGCAGCTTAGGACCCCCCGGGACAACTAAAGAGACCCAGTACTTC. It translates to CASSLGPPGTTKETQYF. The chain employs TRBV7-3 and TRBJ2-5; tentatively, D is TRBD1 (6 bases). The CDR3 is made up of 17 amino acids. The germline V gene has CDR1 SGHTA and CDR2 FQGTGA. The germline V and J ends were trimmed by 2 bases and 3 bases, with 19 bases remaining between them.

The rearrangement uses TRBV29-1 and TRBJ1-4; 7 bases fit TRBD1. Germline-derived CDR1 and CDR2 are SQVTM and ANQGSEA. Losses at the gene ends were 4 bases for V and 6 bases for J; bases not matched to a gene: 17. The CDR3 spans 17 residues. The CDR3 loop reads CSVGGRGGIGTDEKLFF. The CDR3 nucleotides are TGCAGCGTTGGAGGCAGGGGGGGAATTGGGACAGATGAAAAACTGTTTTTT.

This clone was detected once. V is TRBV7-9 and J is TRBJ1-1; possible D gene TRBD1, 6 bases. Trimming pared 2 bases from V and 7 bases from J, leaving 11 bases between. CDR3 length: 13 residues. Germline-derived CDR1 and CDR2 are SEHNR and FQNEAQ (reference sequence). The CDR3 here is CASSLSRGDEAFF. CDR3 DNA sequence: TGTGCCAGCAGCTTAAGCAGGGGAGATGAAGCTTTCTTT.

This chain links TRBV28 with TRBJ2-7, with 9 bases aligning to TRBD1. Germline trimming cut 4 bases from V and 3 bases from J; bases unmatched to any gene: 7. Per the germline V gene, CDR1 is MDHEN and CDR2 is SYDVKM. This CDR3 contains 15 residues. DNA of the CDR3: TGTGCCAGCAGTTCGGCCGGGGACAGGGACTACGAGCAGTACTTC. Residues: CASSSAGDRDYEQYF.

V gene TRBV7-9 combines with J gene TRBJ1-4; possible D gene TRBD1, 5 bases. Germline CDR1 is SEHNR and CDR2 is FQNEAQ (reference sequence). The CDR3 consists of 16 residues. Trimming took 5 bases from V and 0 from J, leaving 13 bases between them. The CDR3 DNA reads as TGTGCCAGCAGCCATTCAGACAGTTCAACTAATGAAAAACTGTTTTTT. Translation: CASSHSDSSTNEKLFF.

This rearrangement joins TRBV7-8 to TRBJ1-1; no reliable D call. The CDR3 is made up of 12 amino acids. Germline CDR1 is SGHVS and CDR2 is FQNEAQ. The V end was cut by 1 base, the J end by 7 bases, with 7 bases between. The CDR3 DNA sequence: TGTGCCAGCAGCTTAGGCCAGATTGAAGCTTTCTTT. The encoded protein is CASSLGQIEAFF. The variable domain in full, with the rest retrieved from reference TRBV7-8 and TRBJ1-1, is GAGVSQSPRYKVAKRGQDVALRCDPISGHVSLFWYQQALGQGPEFLTYFQNEAQLDKSGLPSDRFFAERPEGSVSTLKIQRTQQEDSAVYLCASSLGQIEAFFGQGTRLTVV.

V usage is TRBV6-6 and J usage is TRBJ2-2; 9 positions agree with TRBD1. Looked up from germline, CDR1 is MNHNY and CDR2 is SVGAGI (reference sequence). V was clipped by 7 bases and J by 4 bases; unmatched bases: 7. The CDR3 totals 15 residues. The CDR3 is CASNPGQGGTGELFF. For the CDR3, the DNA is TGTGCCAGCAACCCGGGACAGGGCGGCACCGGGGAGCTGTTTTTT.

This sequence joins TRBV18 and TRBJ1-2; D remains unclear. Germline V gene data show CDR1 as KGHSH and CDR2 as LQKENI. This CDR3 is 12 amino acids long. Trimming took 2 bases from V and 6 from J, leaving 7 bases between them. The CDR3 sequence: CASSPWGNGYTF. For the CDR3, the DNA is TGTGCCAGCTCACCATGGGGTAATGGCTACACCTTC.

The CDR3 DNA is TGTGCCAGCTCACACTCGGGACAGAGCGAAGCTTTCTTT. Translated: CASSHSGQSEAFF. V and J are TRBV18 and TRBJ1-1; 7 nucleotides align to TRBD1. Unmatched junction bases numbered 7, after V lost 4 bases and J lost 8 bases. In germline, CDR1 is KGHSH, CDR2 LQKENI. This CDR3 contains 13 residues.

This clone has only one observation. The rearrangement links TRBV27 to TRBJ1-2; 7 positions agree with TRBD1. The length of the CDR3 is 13 residues. Trimming cost V 10 bases and J 8 bases; bases outside gene matches: 13. Germline V lookup: CDR1 MNHEY, CDR2 SMNVEV (reference sequence). CDR3 region: CAIHPGTEEGYTF. CDR3 bases: TGTGCCATCCACCCCGGGACAGAGGAGGGCTACACCTTC.

The chain employs TRBV11-3 and TRBJ2-1, with TRBD1 matching 8 bases. This CDR3 is 14 amino acids long. CDR1 is SGHNT and CDR2 is YENEEA in the germline V gene. With V trimmed by 3 bases and J by 4 bases, 2 bases remained unmatched. CDR3 protein: CASSLRTGYNEQFF. The CDR3 nucleotides read TGTGCCAGCAGCTTGCGGACAGGGTACAATGAGCAGTTCTTC. The entire variable domain, with the rest obtained from reference TRBV11-3 and TRBJ2-1, is as follows: EAGVVQSPRYKIIEKKQPVAFWCNPISGHNTLYWYLQNLGQGPELLIRYENEEAVDDSQLPKDRFSAERLKGVDSTLKIQPAELGDSAVYLCASSLRTGYNEQFFGPGTRLTVL.

V gene TRBV7-8 combines with J gene TRBJ2-1, with 14 bases matching TRBD2. V trimming: 3 bases; J trimming: 10 bases; junction bases outside the gene matches: 14. The CDR3 length is 18 residues. CDR1 and CDR2 from the germline V gene are SGHVS and FQNEAQ. The DNA of the CDR3 is TGTGCCAGCAGCTTCAGCGTCGGGACTAGCGGGAGTGCGCGGGAGCAGTTCTTC. It is translated as CASSFSVGTSGSAREQFF. Combining the CDR3 with reference TRBV7-8 and TRBJ2-1 gives the whole variable domain GAGVSQSPRYKVAKRGQDVALRCDPISGHVSLFWYQQALGQGPEFLTYFQNEAQLDKSGLPSDRFFAERPEGSVSTLKIQRTQQEDSAVYLCASSFSVGTSGSAREQFFGPGTRLTVL.

V usage is TRBV9 and J usage is TRBJ1-2; D remains ambiguous. CDR3 length equals 14 residues. V lost 0 bases and J lost 1, with 7 bases in between. Germline lookup yields CDR1 SGDLS and CDR2 YYNGEE. The CDR3: CASSVGNLNYGYTF. CDR3 in DNA: TGTGCCAGCAGCGTAGGAAACCTTAACTATGGCTACACCTTC.

This chain uses TRBV29-1 with TRBJ2-1, with 11 bases fitting TRBD1. Germline values: CDR1 SQVTM, CDR2 ANQGSEA. The CDR3 has 14 amino acids. V lost 7 bases, J lost 3 bases, and 5 bases stayed unmatched. In nucleotides, the CDR3 is TGCAGCGCTGGACAGGGGGCATTCTACAATGAGCAGTTCTTC. Its translation is CSAGQGAFYNEQFF.

The genes are TRBV7-6 and TRBJ1-1; tentatively, D is TRBD1 (6 bases). CDR3 length: 15 amino acids. Germline V CDR1 and CDR2: SGHVS, FNYEAQ. V shed 3 bases and J shed 0 bases, with 11 bases lying between them. DNA of the CDR3: TGTGCCAGCAGCTTGACAGGCGAATTGAACACTGAAGCTTTCTTT. The encoded protein is CASSLTGELNTEAFF.

The CDR3 DNA reads TGTGCCAGCAGTCCCAAGTTGGGGCTTTGGTACACTGAAGCTTTCTTT. It translates to CASSPKLGLWYTEAFF. The J gene is TRBJ1-1, the V gene TRBV27; possible D gene TRBD1, 5 bases. The CDR3 consists of 16 residues. Germline assignment: CDR1 MNHEY and CDR2 SMNVEV (reference sequence). V was cut by 5 bases and J by 3 bases, with 19 bases left in between.